These 19 T cell receptor beta chains share one sample of origin, sequenced in a study of shared clonotypes between healthy human individuals. Assay used: immunoSEQ multiplex PCR; TCRdb lists only in-frame clones, some missing. The sample records some 2.1 million clones, approximately 95% being singletons. Specimen: naive CD4+ T cells sorted from blood. The sample's subset: CD45RA+ positively selected. The receptor source for this set is a man between 18 and 35 years old in good health.

A single count supports this clone. V usage is TRBV9 and J usage is TRBJ2-7; D may be TRBD2 (6 bases). Between the trimmed V and J ends, which lost 4 bases and 0 bases, there was a span of 17 bases. The CDR3 consists of 16 residues. From germline, CDR1 is SGDLS and CDR2 YYNGEE. The CDR3 DNA sequence: TGTGCCAGCAGCCCCCACCCCTCCGGGAGCTCCTACGAGCAGTACTTC. Translated: CASSPHPSGSSYEQYF. The variable domain in full, completed from reference TRBV9 and TRBJ2-7, reads DSGVTQTPKHLITATGQRVTLRCSPRSGDLSVYWYQQSLDQGLQFLIQYYNGEERAKGNILERFSAQQFPDLHSELNLSSLELGDSALYFCASSPHPSGSSYEQYFGPGTRLTVT.

This sequence joins TRBV7-8 and TRBJ2-2; D may be TRBD2 (6 bases). CDR1 is SGHVS, CDR2 FQNEAQ, per germline. V lost 7 bases to trimming and J lost 2 bases, with 17 bases between them. The CDR3 is made up of 16 amino acids. The DNA of the CDR3 is TGTGCCAGCACCGAAATGGGAGGACTCAACACCGGGGAGCTGTTTTTT. Protein: CASTEMGGLNTGELFF.

The V gene is TRBV27, the J gene TRBJ2-7, with D perhaps TRBD2 (6 bases). The V and J ends lost 5 bases and 3 bases respectively, with 17 bases between them. The germline V gene has CDR1 MNHEY and CDR2 SMNVEV (reference sequence). There are 15 residues in the CDR3. The CDR3 sequence is CASSPSSTSYYEQYF. In DNA form, the CDR3 reads TGTGCCAGCAGTCCCTCCTCGACTAGTTACTACGAGCAGTACTTC.

This chain uses TRBV2 with TRBJ1-4; TRBD1 matches 10 bases. V gave up 5 bases and J gave up 7 bases; unmatched junction bases: 10. The CDR3 extends over 16 amino acids. The germline V gene has CDR1 SNHLY and CDR2 FYNNEI. CDR3 sequence (DNA): TGTGCCAGCAGTCGGGACAGGGGCCAAGGGGGTGAAAAACTGTTTTTT. The encoded protein is CASSRDRGQGGEKLFF. Full variable domain (remainder filled in from reference TRBV2 and TRBJ1-4): EPEVTQTPSHQVTQMGQEVILRCVPISNHLYFYWYRQILGQKVEFLVSFYNNEISEKSEIFDDQFSVERPDGSNFTLKIRSTKLEDSAMYFCASSRDRGQGGEKLFFGSGTQLSVL.

Comment on this clone: This CDR3 is also generated by other DNA sequences in the sample. The gene calls are TRBV5-1 and TRBJ2-2; no firm D call. The CDR3 covers 13 residues. V lost 4 bases and J lost 4, with 8 bases in between. From germline, CDR1 is SGHRS and CDR2 YFSETQ. The DNA for the CDR3 is TGCGCCAGCAGCCCCTCTGGCACCGGGGAGCTGTTTTTT. It specifies CASSPSGTGELFF.

V and J are TRBV28 and TRBJ1-1; the D gene is possibly TRBD1 (5 bases). V was trimmed by 4 bases and J by 2 bases, leaving 14 bases between them. This CDR3 is 15 amino acids long. Germline CDR1 reads MDHEN; CDR2 reads SYDVKM. The CDR3 loop is CASSWGEHPNTEAFF. CDR3 DNA sequence: TGTGCCAGCAGTTGGGGGGAACACCCAAACACTGAAGCTTTCTTT.

This clone was observed a single time. V usage is TRBV6-5 and J usage is TRBJ1-1; tentative D call: TRBD1 (5 bases). V was pared by 6 bases and J by 1 base, with 12 bases between. Germline assignment: CDR1 MNHEY and CDR2 SVGAGI. The CDR3 length is 14 residues. The DNA for the CDR3 is TGTGCCAGCAGCCGTGGGGCCGAGAACACTGAAGCTTTCTTT. Its protein product is CASSRGAENTEAFF.

The genes are TRBV10-3 and TRBJ1-5; D is perhaps TRBD1 (5 bases). Between the trimmed V and J ends, which lost 4 bases and 9 bases, there was a span of 16 bases. The CDR3 is 14 amino acids. Germline CDR1 and CDR2: ENHRY and SYGVKD. CDR3 region: CAISAKGEVGPQHF. The CDR3 coding sequence is TGTGCCATCAGTGCAAAAGGGGAAGTGGGGCCCCAGCATTTT.

This clone was recorded only once. The chain has TRBV19 and TRBJ2-7; 9 bases are shared with TRBD1. The CDR3 has 14 amino acids. Germline V gene sequence: CDR1 LNHDA, CDR2 SQIVND (reference sequence). The junction had 4 bases not matched to a gene; V was cut back by 4 bases and J by 3 bases. The CDR3: CASSRGQGYYEQYF. The DNA for the CDR3 is TGTGCCAGTAGTAGGGGACAGGGATACTACGAGCAGTACTTC.

Comments on this clone: The same CDR3 also results from other DNA sequences found in this sample. V gene TRBV11-3 combines with J gene TRBJ2-3; D remains unclear. The germline CDR1 and CDR2 sequences are SGHNT and YENEEA. Trimming took off 5 bases at V and 1 base at J, with 4 bases between the two ends. The CDR3 length is 12 residues. DNA for the CDR3: TGTGCCAGCAGCCGGGGCACAGATACGCAGTATTTT. It encodes CASSRGTDTQYF.

The chain is built from TRBV9 and TRBJ1-2; D is unresolved. Trimming took 4 bases from V and 6 from J, leaving 16 bases between them. The CDR3 sequence is 14 residues long. Germline assignment: CDR1 SGDLS and CDR2 YYNGEE. The CDR3 protein is CASSSRSEINGYTF. CDR3 sequence (DNA): TGTGCCAGCAGCTCTAGGAGTGAGATTAATGGCTACACCTTC.

This rearrangement joins TRBV2 to TRBJ1-5, with D hard to call. The germline V and J ends were trimmed by 10 bases and 4 bases, with 17 bases remaining between them. CDR1 and CDR2 from the germline V gene are SNHLY and FYNNEI. This CDR3 is 14 amino acids long. The CDR3 DNA sequence: TGTGCCACCAGCAGTACAGATTCTAATCAGCCCCAGCATTTT. The encoded protein is CATSSTDSNQPQHF. The variable domain in full, with the rest retrieved from reference TRBV2 and TRBJ1-5, is EPEVTQTPSHQVTQMGQEVILRCVPISNHLYFYWYRQILGQKVEFLVSFYNNEISEKSEIFDDQFSVERPDGSNFTLKIRSTKLEDSAMYFCATSSTDSNQPQHFGDGTRLSIL.

Details on this clone: Other DNA sequences in the sample encode the same CDR3. The chain links TRBV18 to TRBJ1-1; 8 bases map to TRBD1. V lost 6 bases to trimming and J lost 5 bases; unmatched junction nucleotides: 8. The CDR3 is 14 amino acids. CDR1 and CDR2 from the germline V gene are KGHSH and LQKENI. The CDR3 reads CASSPQGAGTEAFF. In DNA form, the CDR3 reads TGTGCCAGCTCCCCCCAGGGGGCAGGGACTGAAGCTTTCTTT.

The chain combines TRBV5-1 with TRBJ1-4, with no clear D. The CDR3 sequence is 13 residues long. V was cut by 0 bases and J by 7 bases, with 7 bases left in between. The germline V gene has CDR1 SGHRS and CDR2 YFSETQ. The CDR3 DNA follows: TGCGCCAGCAGCTTGGCCCCCACTGAAAAACTGTTTTTT. It specifies CASSLAPTEKLFF. The whole variable domain, remainder taken from reference TRBV5-1 and TRBJ1-4, is KAGVTQTPRYLIKTRGQQVTLSCSPISGHRSVSWYQQTPGQGLQFLFEYFSETQRNKGNFPGRFSGRQFSNSRSEMNVSTLELGDSALYLCASSLAPTEKLFFGSGTQLSVL.

The chain links TRBV30 to TRBJ2-5; no definite D call. Trimming removed 5 bases at V and 5 bases at J, with 15 bases between. Germline V gives CDR1 GTSNPN, CDR2 SVGIG (reference sequence). CDR3 length: 13 residues. CDR3 nucleotide sequence: TGTGCCTGGGTTAAGGGTCCCGGGGAGACCCAGTACTTC. As protein: CAWVKGPGETQYF.

This clone was counted once. The J gene is TRBJ2-7, the V gene TRBV6-1; D unclear. CDR1 is MNHNS, CDR2 SASEGT, per germline. This CDR3 has 13 residues. With 4 bases removed from V and 4 bases from J, the gap between germline ends came to 11 bases. CDR3 DNA sequence: TGTGCCAGCAGTGGGTCGTGGGGTTACGAGCAGTACTTC. Translation gives CASSGSWGYEQYF.

This chain joins TRBV4-3 and TRBJ2-7; tentative D call: TRBD2 (5 bases). V was cut by 3 bases and J by 2 bases, with 14 bases left in between. Germline CDR1 is LGHNA and CDR2 is YSLEER. The CDR3 covers 15 residues. The CDR3 here is CASSQTSGLTYEQYF. DNA for the CDR3: TGCGCCAGCAGCCAGACCTCGGGGTTGACCTACGAGCAGTACTTC.

In DNA form, the CDR3 reads TGTGCCAGCAGTGCCCAGGGCGGGCGAGTGAACACTGAAGCTTTCTTT. Amino acid sequence: CASSAQGGRVNTEAFF. The chain recombines TRBV2 with TRBJ1-1, with a possible D match to TRBD1 (5 bases). This CDR3 comprises 16 residues. The ends were cut back, 4 bases at V and 0 bases at J, with 15 bases in the middle. CDR1 and CDR2 (germline): SNHLY, FYNNEI.

In its sample, this clone was seen once. The rearrangement links TRBV4-1 to TRBJ2-2, with D perhaps TRBD2 (5 bases). Germline values: CDR1 MGHRA, CDR2 YSYEKL. V lost 0 bases, J lost 10 bases, and 18 bases lay in between. The CDR3 length is 16 residues. The CDR3 sequence is CASSQDGIIRDAELFF. DNA of the CDR3: TGCGCCAGCAGCCAAGATGGGATAATCCGGGATGCGGAGCTGTTTTTT.